Listed below are T cell receptor beta chains from one sample, sequenced in a study of T cell responses to AZD1222 COVID-19 vaccine. Profiling relied on immunoSEQ multiplex PCR, and the TCRdb table lists in-frame clones only, not all of them. Altogether under 150,000 clones are present, almost 90% being singletons, with the ten largest covering approximately 1.6%. Material: peripheral blood, obtained 28 days after the second AZD1222 dose. All receptors derive from an adult who received the AZD1222 COVID-19 vaccine. Each CDR3 is given with its conserved first and last residue. D genes are given only for firm matches. Clone size is stated in some rows and not others, as once, few, many or a class when expanded.

J | size | D | V | CDR3 | DNA
TRBJ1-5 | NA | NA | TRBV4-3 | CASSQNPGRLEPQHF | TGCGCCAGCAGCCAAAATCCAGGGCGCCTAGAGCCCCAGCATTTT
TRBJ1-5 | once | NA | TRBV6-1 | CASSDRGDQPQHF | TGTGCCAGCAGTGACAGGGGAGACCAGCCCCAGCATTTT
TRBJ1-4 | NA | NA | TRBV11-2 | CASSSRTRDEKLFF | TGTGCCAGCAGCTCCAGGACCCGGGATGAAAAACTGTTTTTT
TRBJ1-1 | NA | NA | TRBV27 | CASSLHPARQSMNTEAFF | TGTGCCAGCAGTTTACACCCCGCTCGACAGAGCATGAACACTGAAGCTTTCTTT
TRBJ1-2 | few | NA | TRBV12-3/TRBV12-4 | CASSRDSYYGYTF | TGTGCCAGTTCCCGCGACAGCTACTATGGCTACACCTTC
TRBJ1-2 | NA | NA | TRBV19 | CASSTESDRPRAYGYTF | TGTGCCAGTAGTACCGAATCAGACAGGCCCAGGGCCTATGGCTACACCTTC
TRBJ1-6 | NA | NA | TRBV7-2 | CASSPRRGESLNSPLHF | TGTGCCAGCAGCCCCCGGAGGGGCGAGTCTTTAAATTCACCCCTCCACTTT
TRBJ1-1 | once | NA | TRBV9 | CASSVELNTEAFF | TGTGCCAGCAGCGTCGAACTGAACACTGAAGCTTTCTTT
TRBJ1-1 | NA | TRBD1 | TRBV10-3 | CAISEGRQGARGDTEAFF | TGTGCCATCAGTGAAGGAAGACAGGGGGCGCGGGGGGACACTGAAGCTTTCTTT
TRBJ2-5 | NA | NA | TRBV5-1 | CASSLGGTQETQYF | TGCGCCAGCAGCTTGGGCGGGACCCAAGAGACCCAGTACTTC
TRBJ2-1 | NA | NA | TRBV4-3 | CASSQDRAGAYNEQFF | TGCGCCAGCAGCCAAGATCGGGCAGGGGCGTACAATGAGCAGTTCTTC
TRBJ2-2 | once | TRBD1 | TRBV6-5 | CASSLTGAGELFF | TGTGCCAGCAGCCTGACAGGGGCCGGGGAGCTGTTTTTT
TRBJ2-7 | NA | NA | TRBV7-9 | CASSLNLGRGGEQYF | TGTGCCAGCAGCCTTAATCTAGGGAGGGGGGGCGAGCAGTACTTC
TRBJ2-2 | NA | TRBD2 | TRBV5-1 | CASSGGLAAGELFF | TGCGCCAGCAGCGGGGGACTAGCGGCCGGGGAGCTGTTTTTT
TRBJ2-7 | few | NA | TRBV30 | CAWRRTELLHYEQYF | TGTGCCTGGAGGAGGACGGAGCTCCTCCATTACGAGCAGTACTTC
TRBJ2-5 | NA | NA | TRBV19 | CASSVQTWETQYF | TGTGCCAGTAGTGTCCAAACTTGGGAGACCCAGTACTTC
TRBJ1-2 | NA | NA | TRBV24-1 | CATSERSSDGVWGYTF | TGTGCCACCAGTGAACGATCGTCGGACGGAGTATGGGGCTACACCTTC
TRBJ2-2 | NA | TRBD2 | TRBV28 | CASSLILAGAGELFF | TGTGCCAGCAGTCTAATACTAGCGGGGGCCGGGGAGCTGTTTTTT
TRBJ2-1 | NA | NA | TRBV25-1 | CASSEGGPQKEQFF | TGTGCCAGCAGTGAAGGGGGCCCCCAAAAGGAGCAGTTCTTC
TRBJ1-1 | NA | NA | TRBV18 | CASSPFQGPTEAFF | TGTGCCAGCTCTCCGTTCCAGGGACCCACTGAAGCTTTCTTT
TRBJ1-2 | NA | NA | TRBV28 | CASSFNRAYGYTF | TGTGCCAGCAGTTTTAACAGGGCCTATGGCTACACCTTC
TRBJ1-1 | NA | NA | TRBV5-8 | CASRRRQLNTEAFF | TGTGCCAGCAGGAGACGACAGTTGAACACTGAAGCTTTCTTT
TRBJ1-4 | NA | NA | TRBV7-2 | CASSNDRRGSGEKLFF | TGTGCCAGCAGCAACGACAGGCGGGGCTCGGGTGAAAAACTGTTTTTT
TRBJ1-1 | NA | NA | TRBV19 | CASLRGLNTEAFF | TGTGCCAGCCTCCGGGGGCTAAACACTGAAGCTTTCTTT
TRBJ1-3 | NA | TRBD1 | TRBV18 | CASSPEGQGLSGNTIYF | TGTGCCAGCTCACCGGAGGGACAGGGCCTCTCTGGAAACACCATATATTTT
TRBJ1-4 | NA | NA | TRBV11-2 | CASSTQGEKLFF | TGTGCCAGCAGCACGCAGGGCGAAAAACTGTTTTTT
TRBJ1-1 | NA | TRBD1 | TRBV6-5 | CASSWDRNTEAFF | TGTGCCAGCAGTTGGGACAGGAACACTGAAGCTTTCTTT
TRBJ2-3 | NA | NA | TRBV9 | CASSVVGTRTDTQYF | TGTGCCAGCAGCGTAGTAGGTACTAGGACAGATACGCAGTATTTT
TRBJ2-5 | NA | NA | TRBV3-1/TRBV3-2 | CASSQHHRVEETQYF | TGTGCCAGCAGCCAACATCATAGGGTGGAGGAGACCCAGTACTTC
TRBJ2-3 | NA | TRBD2 | TRBV28 | CASSISGGFTDTQYF | TGTGCCAGCAGTATTAGCGGGGGATTCACAGATACGCAGTATTTT
TRBJ1-5 | NA | NA | TRBV6-6 | CASSYSGQGGNQPQHF | TGTGCCAGCAGTTACTCAGGCCAGGGAGGGAATCAGCCCCAGCATTTT
TRBJ2-6 | NA | NA | TRBV7-3 | CASSLSRNRGANVLTF | TGTGCCAGCAGCTTAAGTCGGAACCGCGGGGCCAACGTCCTGACTTTC
TRBJ1-5 | NA | NA | TRBV4-3 | CASSQDWASNQPQHF | TGCGCCAGCAGCCAAGACTGGGCTAGCAATCAGCCCCAGCATTTT
TRBJ2-1 | NA | NA | TRBV12-3/TRBV12-4 | CASSLGVGEQFF | TGTGCCAGCAGTTTGGGGGTCGGTGAGCAGTTCTTC
TRBJ1-2 | NA | NA | TRBV12-3/TRBV12-4 | CASSSDPSYGYTF | TGTGCCAGCAGTTCCGACCCATCCTATGGCTACACCTTC
TRBJ2-3 | NA | NA | TRBV20-1 | CSVPSTDTQYF | TGCAGTGTGCCTAGCACAGATACGCAGTATTTT
TRBJ1-1 | NA | NA | TRBV28 | CASGRNTEAFF | TGTGCCAGCGGTAGGAACACTGAAGCTTTCTTT
TRBJ2-2 | NA | TRBD1 | TRBV5-6 | CASSLRTGSNTGELFF | TGTGCCAGCAGCCTCCGGACAGGGAGCAACACCGGGGAGCTGTTTTTT
TRBJ1-2 | NA | NA | TRBV5-1 | CASSRGKDYGYTF | TGCGCCAGCAGCAGGGGGAAGGACTATGGCTACACCTTC
TRBJ1-3 | NA | NA | TRBV6-5 | CASSYSIGVSGNTIYF | TGTGCCAGCAGTTACTCGATAGGGGTCTCTGGAAACACCATATATTTT
TRBJ2-1 | NA | NA | TRBV6-2/TRBV6-3 | CASSYSPGTNNEQFF | TGTGCCAGCAGTTACTCTCCCGGGACCAACAATGAGCAGTTCTTC
TRBJ2-5 | NA | TRBD2 | TRBV15 | CATSRVPTGLAGGDVTQYF | TGTGCCACCAGCAGAGTCCCCACCGGACTAGCGGGAGGGGACGTGACCCAGTACTTC
TRBJ1-6 | once | NA | TRBV7-2 | CASSSRDGFNSPLHF | TGTGCCAGCAGCTCCCGGGACGGCTTTAATTCACCCCTCCACTTT
TRBJ2-7 | NA | TRBD1 | TRBV18 | CASSPEQGSYEQYF | TGTGCCAGCTCACCAGAACAGGGGTCTTACGAGCAGTACTTC
TRBJ1-6 | NA | NA | TRBV12-3/TRBV12-4 | CASSLDLSPLHF | TGTGCCAGCAGTTTGGATCTTTCACCCCTCCACTTT
TRBJ2-3 | NA | NA | TRBV28 | CASSGLPRGSTDTQYF | TGTGCCAGCAGTGGCCTCCCACGGGGTAGCACAGATACGCAGTATTTT
TRBJ2-2 | NA | TRBD1 | TRBV10-3 | CAAGTGMGSGELFF | TGTGCCGCTGGGACAGGGATGGGTTCCGGGGAGCTGTTTTTT
TRBJ1-2 | NA | TRBD1 | TRBV7-8 | CASSFGQGPSYGYTF | TGTGCCAGCAGCTTCGGACAGGGTCCTAGCTATGGCTACACCTTC
TRBJ2-3 | NA | NA | TRBV30 | CAWSGGTDTQYF | TGTGCCTGGTCCGGGGGAACAGATACGCAGTATTTT
TRBJ2-1 | NA | TRBD2 | TRBV14 | CASSQGTSGRMHNEQFF | TGTGCCAGCAGCCAAGGAACTAGCGGGAGGATGCACAATGAGCAGTTCTTC
TRBJ1-5 | NA | NA | TRBV15 | CATSRDAGISNQPQHF | TGTGCCACCAGCAGAGATGCGGGGATTAGCAATCAGCCCCAGCATTTT
TRBJ2-5 | NA | TRBD2 | TRBV30 | CAWSPRLAGGDETQYF | TGTGCCTGGAGTCCTCGACTAGCGGGGGGGGATGAGACCCAGTACTTC
TRBJ1-6 | NA | NA | TRBV6-1 | CASSELRAHNSPLHF | TGTGCCAGCAGTGAACTAAGGGCACATAATTCACCCCTCCACTTT
TRBJ1-5 | NA | NA | TRBV7-2 | CASSTGLGFNQPQHF | TGTGCCAGCAGCACAGGACTTGGGTTCAATCAGCCCCAGCATTTT